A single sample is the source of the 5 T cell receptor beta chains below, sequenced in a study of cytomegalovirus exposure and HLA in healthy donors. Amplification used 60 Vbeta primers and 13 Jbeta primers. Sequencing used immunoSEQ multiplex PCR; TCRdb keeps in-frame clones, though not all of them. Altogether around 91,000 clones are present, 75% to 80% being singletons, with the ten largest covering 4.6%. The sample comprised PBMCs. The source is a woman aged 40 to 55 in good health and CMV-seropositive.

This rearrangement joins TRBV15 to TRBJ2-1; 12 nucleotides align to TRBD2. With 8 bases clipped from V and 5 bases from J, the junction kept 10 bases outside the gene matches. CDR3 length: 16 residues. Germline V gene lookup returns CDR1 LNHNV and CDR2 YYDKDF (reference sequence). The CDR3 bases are TGTGCCACCTCGACTAGCGGGAGTCGTGGTAACAATGAGCAGTTCTTC. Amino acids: CATSTSGSRGNNEQFF.

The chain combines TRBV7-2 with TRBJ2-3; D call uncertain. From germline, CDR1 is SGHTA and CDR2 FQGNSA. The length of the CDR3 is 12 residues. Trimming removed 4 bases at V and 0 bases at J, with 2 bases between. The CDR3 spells CASSSSTDTQYF. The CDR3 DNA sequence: TGTGCCAGCAGCTCTAGCACAGATACGCAGTATTTT.

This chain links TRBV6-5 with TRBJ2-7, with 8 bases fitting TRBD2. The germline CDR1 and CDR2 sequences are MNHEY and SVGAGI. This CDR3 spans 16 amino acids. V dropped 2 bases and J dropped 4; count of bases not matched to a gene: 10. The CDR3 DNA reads TGTGCCAGCAGTTACCAGTTTAGCGGGACCGCTTACGAGCAGTACTTC. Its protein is CASSYQFSGTAYEQYF.

The CDR3 DNA follows: TGTGCCAGCAGCCTTGGACTAGTGTCCCTCCCCACCGGGGAGCTGTTTTTT. It codes for CASSLGLVSLPTGELFF. The chain links TRBV7-6 to TRBJ2-2, with TRBD2 matching over 7 bases. CDR3 length: 17 amino acids. J was trimmed by 4 bases and V by 5 bases; bases with no gene match: 13. Germline CDR1 is SGHVS and CDR2 is FNYEAQ.

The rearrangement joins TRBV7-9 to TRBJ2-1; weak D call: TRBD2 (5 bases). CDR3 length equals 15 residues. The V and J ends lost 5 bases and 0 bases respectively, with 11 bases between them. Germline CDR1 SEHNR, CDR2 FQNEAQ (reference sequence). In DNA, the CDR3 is TGTGCCAGCAGCGGGGAGAGGATCTCCTACAATGAGCAGTTCTTC. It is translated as CASSGERISYNEQFF.